This TCR beta chain emerged from a study of shared clonotypes between healthy human individuals. The study, taken as a whole, reports: Naive subsets usually exceeded memory subsets in estimated richness.

Trimming cost V 3 bases and J 3 bases, with 6 bases left between them. The CDR3 runs to 12 residues. Looked up from germline, CDR1 is SGHVS and CDR2 is FQNEAQ. This clone came up once. Its specificity is not known. This CDR3 is also generated by other DNA sequences in the sample. The method was immunoSEQ multiplex PCR; TCRdb's version includes in-frame clones alone and lacks a portion of them. The table records about 360,000 clones, roughly 70% of them present only once. J is TRBJ2-7 and V is TRBV7-8, with D maybe TRBD1 (5 bases). The sequenced sample was memory CD4+ T cells sorted from blood. Subset in this sample: CD45RA-negative fraction. The sequence was obtained from a man aged 25 to 45 in good health. CDR3 protein: CASSLQGYEQYF. In nucleotides, the CDR3 is TGTGCCAGCAGCTTGCAGGGCTACGAGCAGTACTTC.